This TCR beta chain emerged from a study of OX40 agonist ivuxolimab in advanced cancers. For context, the study as a whole: Ivuxolimab was an agonistic, fully human IgG2 monoclonal antibody directed against OX40 (CD134), a costimulatory receptor. Peripheral TCRbeta sequencing aimed to test whether ivuxolimab altered TCR sequence diversity and caused clonal T-cell expansion. A male proportion of approximately 83% and a mean age of around 60 years, ranging from 23 to 79, were recorded for the dose-escalation cohort. Three dose-escalation patients achieved partial responses, one with hepatocellular carcinoma and two with cutaneous melanoma. Of the approximately 50 dose-escalation patients, hepatocellular carcinoma was present in 19, melanoma in around 15, renal cell carcinoma in 9 and head and neck cancer in 9. The paper reports the monotherapy dose-escalation portion (N of about 50 patients) of the phase I ivuxolimab trial. Intravenous ivuxolimab was administered to patients every 2 weeks at six dose levels: 0.01, 0.1, 0.3, 1.5, 3 and 10 mg/kg. Patients were allowed to have had prior anti-PD-1, anti-PD-L1 or anti-CTLA-4 therapy, and approximately 40% of the dose-escalation patients had been treated with checkpoint inhibitors. Study-wide conclusions, independent of this receptor: Low levels of normalized T-cell clonal expansion were also seen in some patients who did not respond. At doses from 0.1 to 3.0 mg/kg, clonal expansion was seen in both CD4+ and CD8+ blood T cells between baseline and week 6. After ivuxolimab, expanded clones were on average more numerous among CD8+ T cells than among CD4+ T cells. The antigen specificity of the peripheral T cells that underwent clonal expansion was not determined. In the 0.1-3.0 mg/kg groups, partial responders had among the lowest normalized peripheral clonal expansion, particularly in CD8+ T cells.

CDR1 and CDR2 were assigned from the germline V gene as SGHTA and FQGNSA. From the cysteine through the phenylalanine, the CDR3 covers 14 amino acids. Only the CDR3 DNA stays, 42 bases, in frame from base 1. V ends up 10 bases short and J 0 bases short, with an unmatched junction base count of 4. Genomic DNA was isolated from the sorted cells so that the TCRbeta CDR3 region could be sequenced. The immunoSEQ Assay was used to sequence the TCRbeta CDR3 regions. TCRdb re-hosts the immuneACCESS table, in-frame sequences only. Its copies lack some clones; in the studies checked, an unresolved V gene accounts for under half of them, and the cause for the rest is not known. For this sample there are 15,000 to 20,000 clones; 72% appear just once. Jointly, the top ten make up 24% of the sample. This clone was seen only a few times. The antigen it recognizes is unknown. No clone much larger than this one lies a single base away; base qualities are absent.

The trial excluded patients who had a history of autoimmune disease or who were on systemic immunosuppression. Peripheral blood for TCR sequencing was collected from all dose cohorts at baseline, on cycle 4 day 1, and on cycle 7 day 1. The samples were taken from a phase I, first-in-human, multicenter, open-label dose-escalation trial of ivuxolimab. Adults with locally advanced or metastatic melanoma, renal cell, hepatocellular, or head and neck squamous cell carcinoma were enrolled in the trial. Before TCR sequencing, CD4+ and CD8+ T cells were separately sorted from peripheral blood. Recombination connected TRBV7-2 to TRBJ2-5; the junction holds 11 bases that match TRBD2. Specimen: CD4+ or CD8+ T cells sorted from blood, collected in a trial of the OX40 agonist ivuxolimab. The origin of this receptor is an adult with an advanced solid tumor such as melanoma, head and neck, liver or kidney cancer. The sequence in DNA is TGTGCCATTCCTAGCGGGGGGAACCAAGAGACCCAGTACTTC. Its protein is CAIPSGGNQETQYF.